The present entry profiles one TCR beta chain with its context. Losses at the gene ends were 1 base for V and 7 bases for J; bases not matched to a gene: 5. The CDR3 contains 16 residues. In germline, CDR1 is SGDLS, CDR2 YYNGEE. These data belong to a study of monozygotic twins with cystic fibrosis. Here immunoSEQ multiplex PCR was the method, and the copy in TCRdb shows in-frame clones only, minus some. The sample yields fewer than 20,000 clones, less than 95% seen once. The receptor comes from a girl aged 2 to 9 with cystic fibrosis. The sample comprised blood. This chain uses TRBV9 with TRBJ2-2, with 12 bases lining up with TRBD2. The CDR3 protein is CASSVRLAGGVGELFF. CDR3 nucleotide sequence: TGTGCCAGCAGCGTACGGCTAGCGGGAGGGGTCGGGGAGCTGTTTTTT.